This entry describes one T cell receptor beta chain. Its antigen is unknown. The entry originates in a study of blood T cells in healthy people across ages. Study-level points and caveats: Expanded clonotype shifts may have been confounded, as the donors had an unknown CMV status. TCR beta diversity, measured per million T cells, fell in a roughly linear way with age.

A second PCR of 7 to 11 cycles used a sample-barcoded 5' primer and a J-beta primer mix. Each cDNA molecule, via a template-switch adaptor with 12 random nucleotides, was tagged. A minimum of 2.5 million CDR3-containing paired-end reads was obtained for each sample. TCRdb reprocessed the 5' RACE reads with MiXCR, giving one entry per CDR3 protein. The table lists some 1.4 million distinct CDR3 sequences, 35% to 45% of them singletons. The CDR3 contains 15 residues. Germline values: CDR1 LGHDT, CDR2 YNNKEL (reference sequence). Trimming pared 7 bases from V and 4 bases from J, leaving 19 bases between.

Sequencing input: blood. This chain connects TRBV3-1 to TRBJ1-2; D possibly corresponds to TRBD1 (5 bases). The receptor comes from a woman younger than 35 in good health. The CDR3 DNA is TGTGCCAGCACCCCAACGCTAGACAGTGGCTATGGCTACACCTTC. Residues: CASTPTLDSGYGYTF. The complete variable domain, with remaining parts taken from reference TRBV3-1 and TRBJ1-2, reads DTAVSQTPKYLVTQMGNDKSIKCEQNLGHDTMYWYKQDSKKFLKIMFSYNNKELIINETVPNRFSPKSPDKAHLNLHINSLELGDSAVYFCASTPTLDSGYGYTFGSGTRLTVV.